This TCR beta chain came from a study of OX40 agonist ivuxolimab in advanced cancers. For the study at large: Melanoma, hepatocellular carcinoma, head and neck or renal cell cancer occurred in dose-escalation patients.

Using immunoSEQ multiplex PCR, the repertoire was profiled, and TCRdb retains in-frame clones only, with some absent. The sample holds 35,000 to 40,000 clones, approximately 86% seen once. The V end was cut by 4 bases, the J end by 5 bases, with 15 bases between. The CDR3 totals 14 residues. Per germline, CDR1 MGHRA and CDR2 YSYEKL. This clone was counted once. The chain combines TRBV4-1 with TRBJ2-7, with D possibly TRBD2 on 6 matching bases. This TCR came from an adult with an advanced solid tumor such as melanoma, head and neck, liver or kidney cancer. The sample here was CD4+ or CD8+ T cells sorted from blood, taken in a trial of the OX40 agonist ivuxolimab. CDR3 coding DNA: TGCGCCAGCAGCCCAGGCAGGGACTTCGACGAGCAGTACTTC. Translated, it gives CASSPGRDFDEQYF.